The TCR beta chain described here comes from a study of neurological immune-mediated disorders. A single record per CDR3 protein comes from TCRdb applying MiXCR to the 5' RACE reads. The data contain about 55,000 distinct CDR3 sequences, roughly 3.5% of them singletons. The CDR3 is made up of 14 amino acids. V was clipped by 0 bases and J by 7 bases, with 10 bases between them. Germline assignment: CDR1 SGHRS and CDR2 YFSETQ. This clonotype has ten or more counts. J is TRBJ2-2 and V is TRBV5-1; D is perhaps TRBD2 (6 bases). Sequenced material: PBMCs. This TCR was sampled from a man younger than 40 with multiple sclerosis. The chain's CDR3 is CASSLVAGFGELFF. The DNA of the CDR3 is TGCGCCAGCAGCTTGGTTGCGGGATTCGGGGAGCTGTTTTTT. Combining the CDR3 with reference TRBV5-1 and TRBJ2-2 gives the whole variable domain KAGVTQTPRYLIKTRGQQVTLSCSPISGHRSVSWYQQTPGQGLQFLFEYFSETQRNKGNFPGRFSGRQFSNSRSEMNVSTLELGDSALYLCASSLVAGFGELFFGEGSRLTVL.